Presented here are 28 T cell receptor beta chains from one specimen sequenced in a study of blood T cell repertoires in COVID-19. The data were produced by immunoSEQ multiplex PCR, yet TCRdb's version contains in-frame clones alone and is incomplete. Here the sample spans just over 25,000 clones, 85% to 90% being singletons. Sequencing used peripheral blood. Receptors were obtained from a human donor in a cohort sampled during active COVID-19.

J is TRBJ2-2 and V is TRBV21-1; no DNA check was done on the table's D call, TRBD1. TRBV21-1 is a documented pseudogene. The CDR3 is 12 amino acids. This CDR3 is CAKQKNTGELFF. As DNA, the CDR3 is TGTGCCAAACAAAAGAACACCGGGGAGCTGTTTTTT.

V is TRBV4-3 and J is TRBJ2-1; 7 positions agree with TRBD2. Trimming removed 0 bases from V and 9 bases from J; junction bases left unmatched: 14. This CDR3 region has 17 residues. Germline V gene lookup returns CDR1 LGHNA and CDR2 YSLEER. As DNA, the CDR3 is TGCGCCAGCAGCCAAGACCGGCGGGGGTCTGGACTAAGTGAGCAGTTCTTC. Amino acids: CASSQDRRGSGLSEQFF.

The chain uses TRBV7-9 and TRBJ2-7; D not certain. There are 14 residues in the CDR3. In germline, CDR1 is SEHNR, CDR2 FQNEAQ (reference sequence). The V end lost 3 bases, the J end lost 8 bases, and 17 bases lay between the germline ends. The CDR3 spells CASSFPPNLPKQYF. The DNA of the CDR3 is TGTGCCAGCAGCTTCCCCCCAAACCTCCCTAAGCAGTACTTC.

The chain is built from TRBV18 and TRBJ2-5; D is possibly TRBD1 (6 bases). CDR1 is KGHSH, CDR2 LQKENI, per germline. CDR3 size: 14 residues. Trimming shortened V by 3 bases and J by 4 bases, and 12 bases separated the two germline ends. CDR3 nucleotides: TGTGCCAGCTCACCTCTGGACAGAGGAGAGACCCAGTACTTC. This translates into CASSPLDRGETQYF.

The chain is built from TRBV7-2 and TRBJ1-1, with 10 bases fitting TRBD1. Trimming cost V 2 bases and J 5 bases; bases outside gene matches: 2. The CDR3 totals 14 residues. Germline CDR1 reads SGHTA; CDR2 reads FQGNSA. For the CDR3, the DNA is TGTGCCAGCAGCTTAAAGGGACAGGGGACTGAAGCTTTCTTT. Its translation is CASSLKGQGTEAFF.

The rearrangement joins TRBV2 to TRBJ2-7, with 11 bases identical to TRBD2. V shed 8 bases and J 6 bases; nucleotides not matched to a gene: 6. Germline V gene data show CDR1 as SNHLY and CDR2 as FYNNEI. The CDR3 has 13 amino acids. CDR3 sequence (DNA): TGTGCCAGCGTCCTAGCGGGGGGCCCCGAGCAGTACTTC. It specifies CASVLAGGPEQYF.

The chain carries TRBV6-5 and TRBJ1-4; tentative D call: TRBD1 (6 bases). Germline V lookup: CDR1 MNHEY, CDR2 SVGAGI. This CDR3 is 14 amino acids long. Trimming took 6 bases from V and 4 from J, leaving 12 bases between them. This CDR3 reads CASSNRAVNEKLFF. The CDR3 nucleotides are TGTGCCAGCAGCAACAGGGCCGTTAATGAAAAACTGTTTTTT.

V gene TRBV6-5 combines with J gene TRBJ2-6; unclear D gene. Per the germline V gene, CDR1 is MNHEY and CDR2 is SVGAGI. V shed 6 bases and J shed 1 base, with 4 bases lying between them. The CDR3 loop spans 13 amino acids. Written as DNA, the CDR3 is TGTGCCAGCAGACTATCTGGGGCCAACGTCCTGACTTTC. It encodes CASRLSGANVLTF.

The rearrangement joins TRBV2 to TRBJ2-3; tentatively, D is TRBD2 (6 bases). The V gene's germline CDR1 is SNHLY and CDR2 FYNNEI. This CDR3 contains 14 residues. V gave up 7 bases and J gave up 0 bases, with 11 bases separating them. CDR3 loop: CASKTRTSTDTQYF. The CDR3 bases are TGTGCCAGCAAGACTAGAACTAGCACAGATACGCAGTATTTT.

In DNA form, the CDR3 reads TGCGCCAGCAGCCAAGAGGGCTCCCCATATGATACGCAGTATTTT. This codes for CASSQEGSPYDTQYF. J is TRBJ2-3 and V is TRBV4-3; no reliable D call. CDR1 is LGHNA, CDR2 YSLEER, per germline. The CDR3 is 15 residues long. Trimming shortened V by 0 bases and J by 6 bases, and 13 bases separated the two germline ends.

V is TRBV6-5 and J is TRBJ1-2; 8 bases fit TRBD1. Per germline, CDR1 MNHEY and CDR2 SVGAGI. The CDR3 consists of 13 residues. The junction had 4 bases not matched to a gene; V was cut back by 6 bases and J by 4 bases. As DNA, the CDR3 is TGTGCCAGCAGCCTAGACAGGGGCTATGGCTACACCTTC. Encoded protein: CASSLDRGYGYTF.

This chain uses TRBV5-1 with TRBJ2-3; 7 nucleotides align to TRBD1. Trimming removed 2 bases from V and 4 bases from J; junction bases left unmatched: 4. This CDR3 comprises 14 residues. Germline loops: CDR1 SGHRS, CDR2 YFSETQ. The chain's CDR3 is CASSFTGVADTQYF. Written as DNA, the CDR3 is TGCGCCAGCAGCTTCACAGGGGTTGCAGATACGCAGTATTTT.

V gene TRBV19 combines with J gene TRBJ2-1; 7 nucleotides align to TRBD1. From germline, CDR1 is LNHDA and CDR2 SQIVND (reference sequence). V lost 7 bases, J lost 9 bases, and 6 bases stayed unmatched. There are 12 residues in the CDR3. CDR3 in DNA: TGTGCCAGTACTGGACAGGTCCTTGAGCAGTTCTTC. Encoded protein: CASTGQVLEQFF.

J is TRBJ2-2 and V is TRBV7-2; the match to TRBD2 covers 9 bases. The CDR3 spans 15 residues. Germline V CDR1 and CDR2: SGHTA, FQGNSA. V lost 5 bases to trimming and J lost 1 base; unmatched junction nucleotides: 2. The DNA of the CDR3 is TGTGCCAGCAGCATTAGCGGGGGGAACACCGGGGAGCTGTTTTTT. Translating it yields CASSISGGNTGELFF.

The gene calls are TRBV7-9 and TRBJ2-1; 9 nucleotides line up with TRBD1. Trimming removed 5 bases from V and 15 bases from J; junction bases left unmatched: 23. Germline V gives CDR1 SEHNR, CDR2 FQNEAQ (reference sequence). The length of the CDR3 is 17 residues. The CDR3 spells CASSHLPGQGLPGRRFF. CDR3 bases: TGTGCCAGCAGCCACCTACCGGGACAGGGTTTGCCCGGGAGGCGGTTCTTC.

This rearrangement joins TRBV7-9 to TRBJ1-1, with D tentatively TRBD1 (5 bases). Germline values: CDR1 SEHNR, CDR2 FQNEAQ (reference sequence). The CDR3 has 15 residues. Trimming removed 5 bases at V and 1 base at J, with 14 bases between. In nucleotides, the CDR3 is TGTGCCAGCAGCCCACAATTCGACAGGAACACTGAAGCTTTCTTT. Protein product: CASSPQFDRNTEAFF.

V usage is TRBV28 and J usage is TRBJ1-5; 7 nucleotides match TRBD1. Germline CDR1 MDHEN, CDR2 SYDVKM. With 5 bases clipped from V and 1 base from J, the junction kept 8 bases outside the gene matches. The CDR3 sequence is 16 residues long. CDR3 bases: TGTGCCAGCAGTCCCCACAGGGGAGGAAGCAATCAGCCCCAGCATTTT. This gives the protein CASSPHRGGSNQPQHF.

Only a few counts were recorded for this clone. The rearrangement joins TRBV5-5 to TRBJ1-1, with D maybe TRBD1 (5 bases). Germline-derived CDR1 and CDR2 are SGHKS and YYEKEE (reference sequence). Trimming removed 2 bases at V and 4 bases at J, with 12 bases between. The CDR3 extends over 14 amino acids. The CDR3 coding sequence is TGTGCCAGCAGCTTAACGGCGACAGTCACTGAAGCTTTCTTT. The encoded protein is CASSLTATVTEAFF.

This chain's CDR3 is CASSTGTGANQPQHF. The CDR3 bases are TGTGCCAGCAGCACTGGGACAGGGGCCAATCAGCCCCAGCATTTT. The V call is TRBV7-9, the J call TRBJ1-5; TRBD1 matches at 10 bases. V lost 5 bases to trimming and J lost 3 bases; unmatched junction nucleotides: 4. The germline CDR1 and CDR2 sequences are SEHNR and FQNEAQ (reference sequence). This CDR3 spans 15 amino acids.

CDR3 sequence (DNA): TGTGCCACCAGCAGAGATCCAGGGTATTCTAGCACAGATACGCAGTATTTT. This encodes CATSRDPGYSSTDTQYF. This rearrangement joins TRBV15 to TRBJ2-3; D is possibly TRBD1 (5 bases). The germline V gene has CDR1 LNHNV and CDR2 YYDKDF (reference sequence). V shed 0 bases and J shed 0 bases, with 13 bases lying between them. The CDR3 covers 17 residues.

This clone was detected once. The chain recombines TRBV19 with TRBJ1-1, with a weak D call TRBD1 (5 bases). Per germline, CDR1 LNHDA and CDR2 SQIVND (reference sequence). V was trimmed by 6 bases and J by 0 bases, leaving 8 bases between them. This CDR3 is built from 13 residues. The CDR3 protein is CASRRGLNTEAFF. The DNA for the CDR3 is TGTGCCAGTAGAAGGGGCTTGAACACTGAAGCTTTCTTT.

The rearrangement joins TRBV2 to TRBJ2-7; maybe TRBD1 (6 bases). The CDR3 has 12 amino acids. The V and J ends lost 5 bases and 7 bases respectively, with 12 bases between them. From germline, CDR1 is SNHLY and CDR2 FYNNEI. The CDR3: CASSLTGSEQYF. The CDR3 DNA reads as TGTGCCAGCAGTCTTACAGGGTCGGAGCAGTACTTC. The variable domain in full, completed from reference TRBV2 and TRBJ2-7, reads EPEVTQTPSHQVTQMGQEVILRCVPISNHLYFYWYRQILGQKVEFLVSFYNNEISEKSEIFDDQFSVERPDGSNFTLKIRSTKLEDSAMYFCASSLTGSEQYFGPGTRLTVT.

V usage is TRBV5-1 and J usage is TRBJ2-1; 7 bases match TRBD2. This CDR3 has 16 residues. CDR1 SGHRS and CDR2 YFSETQ come from the germline V gene. The ends lost 4 bases at V and 6 bases at J; junction bases unmatched: 13. This chain's CDR3 is CASSPGQGGSINEQFF. The CDR3 nucleotides read TGCGCCAGCAGCCCTGGTCAGGGCGGGAGTATCAATGAGCAGTTCTTC.

The rearrangement links TRBV28 to TRBJ2-7; D is perhaps TRBD2 (7 bases). Trimming took 11 bases from V and 9 from J, leaving 20 bases between them. The germline V gene encodes CDR1 MDHEN and CDR2 SYDVKM. This CDR3 spans 12 amino acids. This CDR3 is CAAHSGGGGQYF. Written as DNA, the CDR3 is TGTGCCGCCCACTCGGGGGGCGGTGGGCAGTACTTC.

V usage is TRBV2 and J usage is TRBJ1-3, with 10 positions matching TRBD1. The V gene's germline CDR1 is SNHLY and CDR2 FYNNEI. CDR3 length equals 15 residues. V was pared by 2 bases and J by 7 bases, with 5 bases of the junction left unmatched. The CDR3 nucleotides are TGTGCCAGCAGTGAAAGGGGACAGGGGACCAACACCATATATTTT. Translating gives CASSERGQGTNTIYF.

This sequence joins TRBV7-2 and TRBJ2-5, with 7 bases matching TRBD2. This CDR3 comprises 15 residues. Looked up from germline, CDR1 is SGHTA and CDR2 is FQGNSA. V was clipped by 7 bases and J by 0 bases; unmatched bases: 8. The CDR3 protein is CASTTKRDYQETQYF. The CDR3 region has the DNA TGTGCCAGCACCACCAAGCGGGATTACCAAGAGACCCAGTACTTC.

This sequence joins TRBV5-4 and TRBJ2-5; maybe TRBD2 (6 bases). V was cut by 5 bases and J by 2 bases, with 10 bases left in between. The CDR3 extends over 13 amino acids. Germline values: CDR1 SGHNT, CDR2 YYREEE (reference sequence). CDR3 sequence (DNA): TGTGCCAGCAGACTGGGGGGACAAGAGACCCAGTACTTC. Translation gives CASRLGGQETQYF.

The V call is TRBV9, the J call TRBJ1-1, with D uncertain. Germline V gives CDR1 SGDLS, CDR2 YYNGEE. V dropped 0 bases and J dropped 10 bases, with 19 bases sitting between them. The CDR3 has 15 residues. The CDR3 DNA sequence: TGTGCCAGCAGCGTAGTTGAGAGATCAACGTATGGAGCTTTCTTT. Its translation: CASSVVERSTYGAFF.